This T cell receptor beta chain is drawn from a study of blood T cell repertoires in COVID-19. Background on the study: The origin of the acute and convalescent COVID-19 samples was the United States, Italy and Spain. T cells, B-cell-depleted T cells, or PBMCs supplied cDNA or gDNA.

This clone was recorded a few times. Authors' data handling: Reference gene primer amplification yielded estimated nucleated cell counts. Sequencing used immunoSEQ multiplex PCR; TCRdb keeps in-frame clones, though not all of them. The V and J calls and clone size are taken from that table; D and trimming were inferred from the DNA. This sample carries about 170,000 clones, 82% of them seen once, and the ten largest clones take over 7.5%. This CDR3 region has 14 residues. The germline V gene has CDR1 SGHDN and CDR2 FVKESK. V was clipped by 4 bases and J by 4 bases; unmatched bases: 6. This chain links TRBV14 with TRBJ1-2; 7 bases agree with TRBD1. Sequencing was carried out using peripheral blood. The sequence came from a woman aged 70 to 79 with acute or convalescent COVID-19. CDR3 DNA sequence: TGTGCCAGCAGCCCTGACAGGGTGTCCTATGGCTACACCTTC. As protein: CASSPDRVSYGYTF.